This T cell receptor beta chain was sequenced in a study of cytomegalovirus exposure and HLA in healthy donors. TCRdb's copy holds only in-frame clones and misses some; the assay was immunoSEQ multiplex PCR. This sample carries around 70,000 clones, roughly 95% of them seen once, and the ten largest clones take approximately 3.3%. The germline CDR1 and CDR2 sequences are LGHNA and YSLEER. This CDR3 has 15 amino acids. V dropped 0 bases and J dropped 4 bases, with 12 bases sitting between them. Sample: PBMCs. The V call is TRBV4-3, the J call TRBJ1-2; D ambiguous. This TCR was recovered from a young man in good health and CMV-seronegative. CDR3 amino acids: CASSQDLSVRYGYTF. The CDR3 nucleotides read TGCGCCAGCAGCCAAGATTTGTCAGTACGCTATGGCTACACCTTC.